Detailed here is one T cell receptor beta chain. Which antigen it targets is not known. It has no much larger one-base neighbor in the sample; base qualities were not kept. The listed sequencing device is Illumina NovaSeq 6000. cDNA libraries for TCRalpha and TCRbeta were prepared by 5'RACE using constant-segment primers, with sample barcodes and unique molecular identifiers added. Trizol reagent was used to extract RNA from every sample. The libraries were amplified in two PCR steps, and the second step added a second sample barcode and Illumina TruSeq adapters. Sequencing of libraries was performed on an Illumina NovaSeq with 2 x 150 bp paired-end reads. The source study handled its data this way. Reads were demultiplexed and collapsed into UMI-guided consensus sequences with migec v1.2.7. Using mixcr v2.1.11, UMI consensuses were aligned to TRA and TRB V and J templates and then assembled into clonotypes. Expanded or contracted clonotypes were those called significant by both edgeR and NoisET, with noise models trained on biological replicates. For edgeR calls, a false discovery rate-adjusted p below 0.01 and a log2 fold-change threshold of 1 were applied. As an exploratory analysis of dynamics, PCA with hierarchical clustering was applied to max-normalized trajectories of the 1000 most abundant clonotypes. Separately sequenced CD4+ and CD8+ repertoires were used to assign a CD4 or CD8 phenotype to each responding clone. TCRdb trimmed public reads at Q25 via fastp, called clones via MiXCR and kept in-frame beta chains. Each CDR3 protein appears once, grouped with its most common genes and DNA. Here the V and J calls rest on TCRdb's processing, not on the authors' analysis. The sample table holds 170,000 or so distinct CDR3 sequences, of which around 30% were seen once. The top ten clonotypes cover 9.5% to 15% of the sample.

PBMCs were isolated by Ficoll-Paque density gradient centrifugation. For CDR1 and CDR2, the germline V gene (reference sequence) lists LGHDT and YNNKEL. The CDR3, cysteine through phenylalanine, is 15 amino acids long. The sequence is cut down to CDR3 DNA, 45 bases in frame from base 1. V gives up 4 bases and J gives up 0 bases, and the segment between their germline ends measures 13 bases. These data are taken from a study of T-cell memory formation after mild COVID-19 (dated by TCRdb to the early 2020s). Background for the entire study: Most TCR sequence clusters were specific to one of the two donors. In a couple of donors, T-cell clones that expanded and contracted after mild COVID-19 were followed by sequencing TCRalpha and TCRbeta repertoires longitudinally. The cohort was made up of two young adult volunteers, one female and one male, who were previously healthy. Beyond this particular receptor, the publication reports: Contracting CD4+ clones appeared mostly in the CM and EM memory subsets, whereas CD8+ clones were enriched in EMRA. Some responding clones were detected in pre-infection memory, which suggested that pre-existing cross-reactive memory T cells had joined the SARS-CoV-2 response. Clones that contracted from day 15 to 85 showed balanced CD4/CD8 phenotypes, whereas a second wave of clones that expanded from day 15 to 37 leaned towards CD4+. SARS-CoV-2 specificity was not confirmed for the second-wave clones peaking on day 37. The study included only a couple of mild cases, and larger cohorts that include severe cases with pre-infection samples were judged to be necessary.

Input material: PBMCs or a T cell subset sorted from them (not recorded which). The clonotype comes from an adult woman who had mild COVID-19 (a few samples of this study predate the infection). The sample titles of this study are shuffled in the database, so cell type and time point are left out; the donor was told from shared clones. The sequence joins TRBV3-1 to TRBJ2-7; the D region possibly corresponds to TRBD2 (6 bases align). The nucleotide sequence reads as follows: TGTGCCAGCAGCCTCCTCCCGACTAGCTCCTACGAGCAGTACTTC. This gives the protein CASSLLPTSSYEQYF.